These 18 T cell receptor beta chains share one sample of origin, sequenced in a study of control samples from healthy donors and cancer patients. The protocol was immunoSEQ multiplex PCR, while the TCRdb copy is restricted to in-frame clones and leaves out a portion. The sample consists of 100,000 to 150,000 clones, 87% of them appearing once. Sequencing was performed on blood. All receptors come from a man aged 25-40 years in good health.

The J gene is TRBJ2-1, the V gene TRBV6-4; tentative D call: TRBD2 (6 bases). The CDR3 is 14 amino acids. Germline CDR1 reads MRHNA; CDR2 reads SNTAGT. The V end was cut by 3 bases, the J end by 9 bases, with 15 bases between. The CDR3 loop reads CASSEGLGGGEQFF. In DNA form, the CDR3 reads TGTGCCAGCAGTGAGGGACTTGGAGGAGGTGAGCAGTTCTTC.

There are a few counts of this clone. The rearrangement joins TRBV27 to TRBJ2-1; TRBD1 might be the D (5 bases). The CDR3 loop spans 13 amino acids. Germline V CDR1 and CDR2: MNHEY, SMNVEV (reference sequence). Trimming took off 0 bases at V and 9 bases at J, with 9 bases between the two ends. The CDR3 protein is CASSLSGRAEQFF. CDR3 DNA sequence: TGTGCCAGCAGTTTATCCGGCAGGGCTGAGCAGTTCTTC.

The chain recombines TRBV20-1 with TRBJ2-7, with TRBD1 identical over 10 bases. The CDR3 has 16 amino acids. Germline trimming cut 3 bases from V and 12 bases from J; bases unmatched to any gene: 20. CDR1 is DFQATT and CDR2 is SNEGSKA in the germline V gene (reference sequence). DNA for the CDR3: TGCAGTGCTAGTTCTACCTCCGGGACAGGGGCAAGTAGGGGGTACTTC. Protein product: CSASSTSGTGASRGYF.

The V call is TRBV25-1, the J call TRBJ1-2, with a tentative D call TRBD1 (5 bases). CDR3 length equals 15 residues. Germline V CDR1 and CDR2: MGHDK, SYGVNS. Trimming cost V 2 bases and J 8 bases, with 18 bases left between them. The CDR3 coding sequence is TGTGCCAGCAGTGAAAGCGGCAGGGTGGCGTTGGGCTACACCTTC. The encoded protein is CASSESGRVALGYTF.

V usage is TRBV9 and J usage is TRBJ1-1; TRBD1 is a possible D gene (5 bases). The CDR3 is 15 residues long. Germline V gene data show CDR1 as SGDLS and CDR2 as YYNGEE. The germline V and J ends were trimmed by 0 bases and 7 bases, with 16 bases remaining between them. CDR3 in amino acids: CASSVDLGLVGEAFF. CDR3 coding DNA: TGTGCCAGCAGCGTAGATTTGGGGCTAGTGGGTGAAGCTTTCTTT.

This chain joins TRBV5-6 and TRBJ2-5; no definite D call. The CDR3 contains 12 residues. The V gene lost 0 bases and the J gene lost 5 bases, with 5 bases spanning the gap. Germline-derived CDR1 and CDR2 are SGHDT and YYEEEE. CDR3 DNA: TGTGCCAGCAGCTTGGGTGAGGAGACCCAGTACTTC. It codes for CASSLGEETQYF.

The chain links TRBV11-2 to TRBJ2-3, with TRBD2 identical over 9 bases. The junction had 4 bases not matched to a gene; V was cut back by 1 base and J by 2 bases. The CDR3 sequence is 16 residues long. Per germline, CDR1 SGHAT and CDR2 FQNNGV. DNA of the CDR3: TGTGCCAGCAGCTTAGCGGGACTAGCCTACACAGATACGCAGTATTTT. Its translation: CASSLAGLAYTDTQYF.

This chain connects TRBV29-1 to TRBJ1-1; D call uncertain. V lost 7 bases and J 0 bases, leaving 9 bases between the germline ends. The CDR3 spans 12 residues. CDR1 and CDR2 from the germline V gene are SQVTM and ANQGSEA. The CDR3 region is CSGTGLNTEAFF. CDR3 sequence (DNA): TGCAGCGGTACGGGGTTGAACACTGAAGCTTTCTTT.

J is TRBJ2-5 and V is TRBV30; TRBD2 aligns across 13 bases. CDR1 GTSNPN and CDR2 SVGIG come from the germline V gene (reference sequence). The J segment lost 5 bases and the V segment lost 5 bases, leaving 11 bases of the junction unmatched. This CDR3 is built from 16 residues. The CDR3 nucleotides are TGTGCCTGGTGGGGAACTAGCGGGGGGGCCAAGGAGACCCAGTACTTC. Translating gives CAWWGTSGGAKETQYF.

V gene TRBV5-5 combines with J gene TRBJ1-2, with unresolved D. Trimming took off 6 bases at V and 5 bases at J, with 23 bases between the two ends. CDR1 and CDR2 (germline): SGHKS, YYEKEE (reference sequence). CDR3 length equals 16 residues. In DNA form, the CDR3 reads TGTGCCAGCAAAAACCAAGGACGGGCCGTTGGGTATGGCTACACCTTC. Translating it yields CASKNQGRAVGYGYTF. The full variable domain, completed using reference TRBV5-5 and TRBJ1-2, is DAGVTQSPTHLIKTRGQQVTLRCSPISGHKSVSWYQQVLGQGPQFIFQYYEKEERGRGNFPDRFSARQFPNYSSELNVNALLLGDSALYLCASKNQGRAVGYGYTFGSGTRLTVV.

The chain combines TRBV7-9 with TRBJ1-2; TRBD1 matches 7 bases. Per germline, CDR1 SEHNR and CDR2 FQNEAQ (reference sequence). This CDR3 spans 14 amino acids. The trim removed 1 base at V and 8 bases at J, leaving 7 bases unmatched. The CDR3 DNA is TGTGCCAGCAGCTTAGAGAACAGGGGAAGGGGCTACACCTTC. Translation gives CASSLENRGRGYTF.

This chain uses TRBV6-6 with TRBJ2-4; possibly TRBD2 for D (5 bases). The germline V gene encodes CDR1 MNHNY and CDR2 SVGAGI (reference sequence). The V gene lost 7 bases and the J gene lost 0 bases, with 16 bases spanning the gap. There are 16 residues in the CDR3. CDR3 sequence: CASTPAAEVAKNIQYF. CDR3 DNA sequence: TGTGCCAGCACCCCAGCGGCCGAGGTAGCCAAAAACATTCAGTACTTC.

This chain joins TRBV12-3 or TRBV12-4 and TRBJ2-7; tentatively, D is TRBD2 (6 bases). The CDR3 runs 11 residues. Trimming took off 5 bases at V and 4 bases at J, with 6 bases between the two ends. CDR3 protein: CASSREYEQYF. The CDR3 DNA sequence: TGTGCCAGCAGTCGGGAGTACGAGCAGTACTTC.

V usage is TRBV7-6 and J usage is TRBJ1-2; the match to TRBD1 covers 9 bases. V lost 2 bases and J lost 2; bases outside the gene matches: 15. The CDR3 totals 19 residues. CDR1 and CDR2 from the germline V gene are SGHVS and FNYEAQ. CDR3: CASSLWAPDRGGWNYGYTF. In DNA form, the CDR3 reads TGTGCCAGCAGCTTATGGGCCCCCGACAGGGGGGGATGGAACTATGGCTACACCTTC. The full variable domain, completed using reference TRBV7-6 and TRBJ1-2, is GAGVSQSPRYKVTKRGQDVALRCDPISGHVSLYWYRQALGQGPEFLTYFNYEAQQDKSGLPNDRFSAERPEGSISTLTIQRTEQRDSAMYRCASSLWAPDRGGWNYGYTFGSGTRLTVV.

The DNA for the CDR3 is TGTGCCAGCAGCCACCCCCAGGGGCACGAGCAGTACGTC. Encoded protein: CASSHPQGHEQYV. The J gene is TRBJ2-7, the V gene TRBV6-2 or TRBV6-3; weak D call: TRBD1 (6 bases). Germline loops: CDR1 MNHEY, CDR2 SVGEGT. Trimming took off 6 bases at V and 5 bases at J, with 14 bases between the two ends. This CDR3 contains 13 residues.

This clone was detected once. The J gene is TRBJ2-3, the V gene TRBV7-3, with TRBD1 identical over 7 bases. Germline CDR1 and CDR2: SGHTA and FQGTGA. After removal of 5 bases from V and 0 bases from J, the junction contained 8 bases not matched to a gene. The CDR3 sequence is 16 residues long. CDR3 DNA: TGTGCCAGCAGCCCGAGGGGGCGTATTAGCACAGATACGCAGTATTTT. This translates into CASSPRGRISTDTQYF.

The rearrangement links TRBV6-5 to TRBJ2-5; the D call may be TRBD1 or TRBD2 (5 bases each). From germline, CDR1 is MNHEY and CDR2 SVGAGI. Trimming removed 7 bases at V and 0 bases at J, with 9 bases between. The CDR3 extends over 13 amino acids. The CDR3 nucleotides read TGTGCCAGCAACCGAGGGGACCAAGAGACCCAGTACTTC. Protein product: CASNRGDQETQYF.

The V gene is TRBV6-5, the J gene TRBJ1-2, with TRBD1 matching over 9 bases. CDR3 length: 14 amino acids. J was trimmed by 8 bases and V by 0 bases; bases with no gene match: 4. Per the germline V gene, CDR1 is MNHEY and CDR2 is SVGAGI. In DNA, the CDR3 is TGTGCCAGCAGTTACTCCGGACAGGGGAGAGGCTACACCTTC. Amino acid sequence: CASSYSGQGRGYTF.